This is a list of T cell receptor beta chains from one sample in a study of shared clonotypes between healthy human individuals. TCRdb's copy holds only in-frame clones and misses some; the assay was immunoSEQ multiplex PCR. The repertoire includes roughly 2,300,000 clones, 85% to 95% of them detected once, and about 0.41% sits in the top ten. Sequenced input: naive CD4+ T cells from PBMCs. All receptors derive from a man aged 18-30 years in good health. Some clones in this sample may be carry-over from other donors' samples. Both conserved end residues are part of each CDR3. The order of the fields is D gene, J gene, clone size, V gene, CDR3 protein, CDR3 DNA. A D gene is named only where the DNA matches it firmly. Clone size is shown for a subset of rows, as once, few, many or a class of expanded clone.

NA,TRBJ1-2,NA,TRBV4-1,CASSQPGGPGAAYGYTF,TGCGCCAGCAGCCAACCTGGGGGTCCGGGGGCGGCCTATGGCTACACCTTC
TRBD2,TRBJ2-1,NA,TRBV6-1,CASRGSGRYNEQFF,TGTGCCAGCAGGGGTAGCGGGAGGTACAATGAGCAGTTCTTC
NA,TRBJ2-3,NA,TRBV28,CASSRHGRPSTQYF,TGTGCCAGCAGCCGACATGGTAGACCTTCTACGCAGTATTTT
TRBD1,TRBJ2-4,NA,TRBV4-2,CASSQDLRTGPLAKNIQYF,TGTGCCAGCAGCCAAGACTTAAGGACAGGGCCTTTGGCCAAAAACATTCAGTACTTC
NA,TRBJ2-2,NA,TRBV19,CASTSVVAKTGELFF,TGTGCCAGTACCTCGGTAGTAGCGAAGACCGGGGAGCTGTTTTTT
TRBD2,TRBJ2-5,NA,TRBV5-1,CASSPGVGEGETQYF,TGCGCCAGCAGCCCGGGGGTAGGGGAGGGAGAGACCCAGTACTTC
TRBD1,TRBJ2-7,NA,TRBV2,CASSAETGGTYEQYF,TGTGCCAGCAGTGCTGAGACAGGGGGAACCTACGAGCAGTACTTC
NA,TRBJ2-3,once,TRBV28,CASSLKLRLGADTQYF,TGTGCCAGCAGTCTAAAATTACGACTAGGCGCAGATACGCAGTATTTT
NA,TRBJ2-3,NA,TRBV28,CASSFSRNLMDTQYF,TGTGCCAGCAGTTTTTCAAGAAATCTGATGGATACGCAGTATTTT
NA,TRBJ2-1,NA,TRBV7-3,CASSPTGANEQFF,TGTGCCAGCAGCCCCACGGGGGCCAATGAGCAGTTCTTC
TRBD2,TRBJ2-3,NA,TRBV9,CASSPRLASTDTQYF,TGTGCCAGCAGCCCGAGACTAGCGAGCACAGATACGCAGTATTTT
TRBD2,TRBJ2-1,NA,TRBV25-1,CASSVQRGVSGRANEQFF,TGTGCCAGCAGTGTCCAAAGGGGAGTTAGCGGGAGGGCCAATGAGCAGTTCTTC
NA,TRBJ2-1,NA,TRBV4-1,CASRGGFDLYNEQFF,TGCGCCAGCAGGGGGGGCTTCGACCTCTACAATGAGCAGTTCTTC
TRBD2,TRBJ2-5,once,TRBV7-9,CASSLGLAENGETQYF,TGTGCCAGCAGCTTGGGACTAGCGGAAAACGGGGAGACCCAGTACTTC
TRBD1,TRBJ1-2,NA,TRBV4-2,CASSQNTRDRGIYGYTF,TGTGCCAGCAGCCAAAATACCCGGGACAGGGGCATCTATGGCTACACCTTC
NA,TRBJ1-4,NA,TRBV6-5,CASSYRGEEKLFF,TGTGCCAGCAGTTACAGGGGAGAAGAAAAACTGTTTTTT
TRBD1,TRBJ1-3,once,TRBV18,CASSQQGPGNTIYF,TGTGCCAGCTCACAACAGGGGCCTGGAAACACCATATATTTT
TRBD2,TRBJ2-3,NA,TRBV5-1,CASSWTSGSGNTQYF,TGCGCCAGCAGCTGGACTAGCGGGAGTGGGAATACGCAGTATTTT
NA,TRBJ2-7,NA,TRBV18,CASSAGARSYEQYF,TGTGCCAGCTCAGCAGGGGCCCGCTCCTACGAGCAGTACTTC
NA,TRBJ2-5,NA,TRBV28,CASKAGGGETQYF,TGTGCCAGCAAGGCAGGGGGAGGGGAGACCCAGTACTTC
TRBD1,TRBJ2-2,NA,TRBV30,CAWKAGGSDTGELFF,TGTGCCTGGAAAGCAGGGGGCTCGGACACCGGGGAGCTGTTTTTT
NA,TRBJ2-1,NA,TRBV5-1,CASSHKLTPGGSNEQFF,TGCGCCAGCAGCCATAAACTGACCCCCGGAGGGTCCAATGAGCAGTTCTTC
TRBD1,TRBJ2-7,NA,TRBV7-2,CASSPSGTGVYEQYF,TGTGCCAGCAGTCCCTCCGGGACAGGGGTATACGAGCAGTACTTC
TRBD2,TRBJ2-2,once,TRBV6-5,CASRGLAGDTGELFF,TGTGCCAGTCGCGGACTAGCGGGAGACACCGGGGAGCTGTTTTTT
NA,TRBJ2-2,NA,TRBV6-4,CASRRNRVTGELFF,TGTGCCAGCAGGAGAAACAGGGTGACCGGGGAGCTGTTTTTT
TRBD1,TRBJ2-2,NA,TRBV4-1,CASSQDRGLETGELFF,TGCGCCAGCAGCCAAGATAGGGGGCTGGAAACCGGGGAGCTGTTTTTT
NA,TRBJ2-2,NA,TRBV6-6,CASSYESARGTGELFF,TGTGCCAGCAGTTACGAGTCGGCCCGGGGCACCGGGGAGCTGTTTTTT